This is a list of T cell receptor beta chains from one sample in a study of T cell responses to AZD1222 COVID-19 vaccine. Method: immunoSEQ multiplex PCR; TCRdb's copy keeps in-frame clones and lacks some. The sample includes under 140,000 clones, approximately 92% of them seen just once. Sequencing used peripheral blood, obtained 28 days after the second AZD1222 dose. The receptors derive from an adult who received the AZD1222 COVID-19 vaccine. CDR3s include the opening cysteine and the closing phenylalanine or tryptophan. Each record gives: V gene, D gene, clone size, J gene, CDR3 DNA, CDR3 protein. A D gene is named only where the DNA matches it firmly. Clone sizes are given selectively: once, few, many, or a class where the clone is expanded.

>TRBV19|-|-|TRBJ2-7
TGTGCCAGTAGTATCCCCCCCTACGAGCAGTACTTC
CASSIPPYEQYF
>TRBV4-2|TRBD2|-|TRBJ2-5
TGTGCCAGCAGCCAAGAACTAGCGGGGGGGCGGCTCCAAGAGACCCAGTACTTC
CASSQELAGGRLQETQYF
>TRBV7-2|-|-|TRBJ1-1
TGTGCCAGCAGCTTTTCCGTGAACACTGAAGCTTTCTTT
CASSFSVNTEAFF
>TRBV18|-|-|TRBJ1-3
TGTGCCAGCTCACCAGCCCCCTACTCTGGAAACACCATATATTTT
CASSPAPYSGNTIYF
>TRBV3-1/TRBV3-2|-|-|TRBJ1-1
TGTGCCAGCAGCCACAATCCCCCTTTGGGTCAAGATGTCACTGAAGCTTTCTTT
CASSHNPPLGQDVTEAFF
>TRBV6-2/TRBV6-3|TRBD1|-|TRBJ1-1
TGTGCCAGCAGTTACTCGGACAGGGAGGGCACTGAAGCTTTCTTT
CASSYSDREGTEAFF
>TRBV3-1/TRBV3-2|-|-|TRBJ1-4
TGTGCCAGCAGCCAAGATAGTTCTCGCGAAAAACTGTTTTTT
CASSQDSSREKLFF
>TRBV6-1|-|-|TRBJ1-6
TGTGCCAGCAGTGAACCTGCCTTCTCCTATAATTCACCCCTCCACTTT
CASSEPAFSYNSPLHF
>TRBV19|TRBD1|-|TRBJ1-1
TGTGCCAGTAGTATTCCCAGGGGGCAAGACACTGAAGCTTTCTTT
CASSIPRGQDTEAFF
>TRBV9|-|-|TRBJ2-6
TGTGCCAGCAGCTCCCGGGGAGACTCTGGGGCCAACGTCCTGACTTTC
CASSSRGDSGANVLTF
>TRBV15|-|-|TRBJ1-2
TGTGCCACCTCGGGCAGAGTAGACTATGGCTACACCTTC
CATSGRVDYGYTF
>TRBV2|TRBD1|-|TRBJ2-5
TGTGCCAGCAGTGATGGCCAGGGGGAAGAGACCCAGTACTTC
CASSDGQGEETQYF
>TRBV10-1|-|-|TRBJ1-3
TGCGCCAGCAGTGATCCGGGAAACACCATATATTTT
CASSDPGNTIYF
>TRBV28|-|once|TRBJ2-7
TGTGCCAGCACCCCGCTCTTGACGGAATATACCTACGAGCAGTACTTC
CASTPLLTEYTYEQYF
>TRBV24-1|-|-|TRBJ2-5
TGTGCCACCAGTGATTTTACTAGACAAGAGACCCAGTACTTC
CATSDFTRQETQYF
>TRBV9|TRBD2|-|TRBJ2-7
TGTGCCAGCAGCGTAGTTCCTAGCGGAAACTACGAGCAGTACTTC
CASSVVPSGNYEQYF
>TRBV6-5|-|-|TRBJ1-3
TGTGCCAGCAGTTACTCGACTGGGTCTGGAAACACCATATATTTT
CASSYSTGSGNTIYF
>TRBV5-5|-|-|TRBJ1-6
TGTGCCAGCAGCTTGGCCAGAATCAATTATTCACCCCTCCACTTT
CASSLARINYSPLHF
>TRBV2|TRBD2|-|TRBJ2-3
TGTGCCAGCAACGGCGGGGGGACGAATACGCAGTATTTT
CASNGGGTNTQYF
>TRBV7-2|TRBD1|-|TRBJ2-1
TGTGCCAGCAGAGACAGGGGTAAGGTCGATGAGCAGTTCTTC
CASRDRGKVDEQFF